This T cell receptor (beta chain) was captured in a study of HIV-infected children after antiretroviral therapy interruption. At the level of the study: Interruption group median age around 10 years; continuous group 7 to 8 years. Continuous-treatment samples came from weeks 0, 48 and 150.

A 3' RACE protocol on RNA, with unique molecular identifiers, produced the TCR library. TCRdb re-called the 3' RACE reads with MiXCR, one entry per CDR3 protein. In the table there are about 15,000 distinct CDR3 sequences, approximately 3.6% of which are singletons. The CDR3 runs to 14 residues. V shed 8 bases and J shed 0 bases, with 11 bases lying between them. CDR1 is MDHEN, CDR2 SYDVKM, per germline. At least ten counts were recorded for this clonotype. Treatment denoted: PENTA 11 planned treatment interruption arm or continuous ART arm. At least 24 weeks of at least three-drug ART, in children 2 to 15 years.

This TCR derives from a child aged 2-17 years with HIV. The source was CD45RA+ CD4+ T cells from PBMCs, collected from a donor given antiretroviral therapy, either interrupted or continuous. Subset of the sample: naive CD4+ CD45RA+ CD45RO- T cells. This chain uses TRBV28 with TRBJ1-3; D is possibly TRBD1 (5 bases). The CDR3 DNA reads as TGTGCCAGCGCATGGGGGTTCTCTGGAAACACCATATATTTT. This encodes CASAWGFSGNTIYF.